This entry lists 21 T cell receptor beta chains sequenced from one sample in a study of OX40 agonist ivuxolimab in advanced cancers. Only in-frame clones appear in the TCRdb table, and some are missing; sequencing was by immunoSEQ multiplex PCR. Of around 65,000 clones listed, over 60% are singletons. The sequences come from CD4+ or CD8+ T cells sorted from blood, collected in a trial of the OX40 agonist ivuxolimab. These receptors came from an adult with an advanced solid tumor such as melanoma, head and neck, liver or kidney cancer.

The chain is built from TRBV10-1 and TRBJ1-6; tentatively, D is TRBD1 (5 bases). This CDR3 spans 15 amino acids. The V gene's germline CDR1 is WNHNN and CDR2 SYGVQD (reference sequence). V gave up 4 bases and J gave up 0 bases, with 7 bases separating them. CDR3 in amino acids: CASSAGSSYNSPLHF. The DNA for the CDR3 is TGCGCCAGCAGTGCAGGGAGCTCCTATAATTCACCCCTCCACTTT.

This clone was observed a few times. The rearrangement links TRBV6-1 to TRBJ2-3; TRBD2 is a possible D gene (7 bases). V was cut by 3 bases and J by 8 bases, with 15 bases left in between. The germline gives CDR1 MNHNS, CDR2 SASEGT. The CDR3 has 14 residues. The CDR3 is CASSDRRGLVTQYF. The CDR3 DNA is TGTGCCAGCAGTGATCGGCGGGGGCTGGTTACGCAGTATTTT.

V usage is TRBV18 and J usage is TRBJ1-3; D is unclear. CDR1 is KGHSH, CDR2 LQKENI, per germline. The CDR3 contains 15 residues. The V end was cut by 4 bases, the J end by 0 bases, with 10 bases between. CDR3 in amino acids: CASSRMDSSGNTIYF. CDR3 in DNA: TGTGCCAGCTCACGGATGGATAGCTCTGGAAACACCATATATTTT.

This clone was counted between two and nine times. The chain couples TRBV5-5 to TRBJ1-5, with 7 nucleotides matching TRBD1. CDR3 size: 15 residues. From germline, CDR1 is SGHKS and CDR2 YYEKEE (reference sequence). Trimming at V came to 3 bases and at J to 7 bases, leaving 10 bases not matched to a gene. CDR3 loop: CASSYVDRVEQPQHF. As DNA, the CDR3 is TGTGCCAGCAGCTACGTCGACAGGGTCGAGCAGCCCCAGCATTTT.

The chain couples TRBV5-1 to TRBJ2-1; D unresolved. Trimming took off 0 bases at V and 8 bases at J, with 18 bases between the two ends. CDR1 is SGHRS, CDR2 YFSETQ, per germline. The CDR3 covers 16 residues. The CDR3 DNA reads TGCGCCAGCAGCTTGGTCCTCGGGCGTTGGGCTGATGAGCAGTTCTTC. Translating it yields CASSLVLGRWADEQFF.

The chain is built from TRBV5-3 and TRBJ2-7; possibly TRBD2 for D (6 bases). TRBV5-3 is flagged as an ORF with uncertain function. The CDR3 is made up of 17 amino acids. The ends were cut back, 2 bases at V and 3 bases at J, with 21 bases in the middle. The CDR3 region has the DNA TGTGCCAGAAGCTTTCGGGAACATAAGGGAGGTAACTACGAGCAGTACTTC. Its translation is CARSFREHKGGNYEQYF.

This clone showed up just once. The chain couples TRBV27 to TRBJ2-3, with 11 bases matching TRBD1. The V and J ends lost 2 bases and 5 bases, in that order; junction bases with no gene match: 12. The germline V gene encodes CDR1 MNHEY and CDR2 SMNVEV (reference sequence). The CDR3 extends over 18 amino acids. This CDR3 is CASSLRPRGQGAGDTQYF. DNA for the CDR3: TGTGCCAGCAGTTTAAGGCCCCGAGGACAGGGGGCGGGAGATACGCAGTATTTT.

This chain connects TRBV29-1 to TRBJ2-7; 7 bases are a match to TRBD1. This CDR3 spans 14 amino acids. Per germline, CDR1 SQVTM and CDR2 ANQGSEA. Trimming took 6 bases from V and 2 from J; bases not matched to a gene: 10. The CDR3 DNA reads TGCAGCGTACTGACAGGGTTTTATCCCTACGAGCAGTACTTC. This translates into CSVLTGFYPYEQYF.

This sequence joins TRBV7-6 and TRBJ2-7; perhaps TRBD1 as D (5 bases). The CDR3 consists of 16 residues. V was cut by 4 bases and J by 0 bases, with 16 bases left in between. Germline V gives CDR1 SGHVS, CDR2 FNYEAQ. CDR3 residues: CASSSGIPRTSYEQYF. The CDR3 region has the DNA TGTGCCAGCAGCTCAGGGATTCCGCGGACCTCCTACGAGCAGTACTTC.

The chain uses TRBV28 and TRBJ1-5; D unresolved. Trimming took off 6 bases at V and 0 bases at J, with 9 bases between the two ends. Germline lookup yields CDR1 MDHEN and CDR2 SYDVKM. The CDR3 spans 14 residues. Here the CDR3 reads CASSGRDSNQPQHF. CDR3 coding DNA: TGTGCCAGCAGCGGACGGGATAGCAATCAGCCCCAGCATTTT.

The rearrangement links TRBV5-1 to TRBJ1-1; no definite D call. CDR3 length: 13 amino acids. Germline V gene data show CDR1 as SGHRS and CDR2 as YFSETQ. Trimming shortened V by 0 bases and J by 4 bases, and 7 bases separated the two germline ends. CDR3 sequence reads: CASSLDVLTEAFF. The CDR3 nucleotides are TGCGCCAGCAGCTTGGACGTACTCACTGAAGCTTTCTTT.

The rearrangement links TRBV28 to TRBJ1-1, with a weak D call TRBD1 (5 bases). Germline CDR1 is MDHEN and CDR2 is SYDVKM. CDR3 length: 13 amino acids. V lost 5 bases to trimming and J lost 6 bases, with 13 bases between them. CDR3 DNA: TGTGCCAGCAGTGCCGGGACCAACGCTGAAGCTTTCTTT. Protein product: CASSAGTNAEAFF. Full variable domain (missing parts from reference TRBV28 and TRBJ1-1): DVKVTQSSRYLVKRTGEKVFLECVQDMDHENMFWYRQDPGLGLRLIYFSYDVKMKEKGDIPEGYSVSREKKERFSLILESASTNQTSMYLCASSAGTNAEAFFGQGTRLTVV.

The chain's CDR3 is CASRDQGFYGYTF. CDR3 nucleotides: TGTGCCAGCAGAGATCAGGGGTTCTATGGCTACACCTTC. The chain uses TRBV5-6 and TRBJ1-2; a weak D match, TRBD1 (6 bases). V lost 5 bases and J 4 bases, leaving 12 bases between the germline ends. The CDR3 is 13 residues long. Germline CDR1 SGHDT, CDR2 YYEEEE. Complete variable domain (other parts from reference TRBV5-6 and TRBJ1-2): DAGVTQSPTHLIKTRGQQVTLRCSPKSGHDTVSWYQQALGQGPQFIFQYYEEEERQRGNFPDRFSGHQFPNYSSELNVNALLLGDSALYLCASRDQGFYGYTFGSGTRLTVV.

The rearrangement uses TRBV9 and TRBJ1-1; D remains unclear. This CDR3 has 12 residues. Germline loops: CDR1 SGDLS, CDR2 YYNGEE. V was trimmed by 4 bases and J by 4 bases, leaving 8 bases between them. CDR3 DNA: TGTGCCAGCAGCCCTCCGTTCACTGAAGCTTTCTTT. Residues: CASSPPFTEAFF.

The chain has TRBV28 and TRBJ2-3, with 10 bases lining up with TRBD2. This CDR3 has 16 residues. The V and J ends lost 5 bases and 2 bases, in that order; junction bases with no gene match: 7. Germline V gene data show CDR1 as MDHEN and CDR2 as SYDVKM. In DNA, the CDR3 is TGTGCCAGCAGTCCCCGTCTAGCGGGAGCCACAGATACGCAGTATTTT. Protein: CASSPRLAGATDTQYF.

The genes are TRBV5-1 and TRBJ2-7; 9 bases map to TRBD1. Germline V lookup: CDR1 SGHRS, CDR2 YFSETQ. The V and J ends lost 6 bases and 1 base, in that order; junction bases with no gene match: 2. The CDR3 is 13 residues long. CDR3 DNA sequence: TGCGCCAGCATGGGACAGGGATCCTACGAGCAGTACTTC. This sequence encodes CASMGQGSYEQYF.

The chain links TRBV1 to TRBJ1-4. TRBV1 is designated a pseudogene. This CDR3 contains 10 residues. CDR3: CTSSVEKLFF. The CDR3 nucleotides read TGCACCAGCAGCGTGGAAAAACTGTTTTTT.

CDR3 in DNA: TGTGCCAGCAGTTTGGACAGGGGGCCCTACGAGCAGTACTTC. It specifies CASSLDRGPYEQYF. This chain connects TRBV27 to TRBJ2-7; TRBD1 matches at 11 bases. The CDR3 runs to 14 residues. With 3 bases clipped from V and 2 bases from J, the junction kept 0 bases outside the gene matches. Per the germline V gene, CDR1 is MNHEY and CDR2 is SMNVEV (reference sequence).

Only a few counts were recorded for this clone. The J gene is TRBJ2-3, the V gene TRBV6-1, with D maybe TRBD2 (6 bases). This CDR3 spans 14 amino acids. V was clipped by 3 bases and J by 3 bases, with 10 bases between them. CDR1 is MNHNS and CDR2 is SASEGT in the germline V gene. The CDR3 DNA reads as TGTGCCAGCAGTGAGCCCGGGAGAACAGATACGCAGTATTTT. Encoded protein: CASSEPGRTDTQYF.

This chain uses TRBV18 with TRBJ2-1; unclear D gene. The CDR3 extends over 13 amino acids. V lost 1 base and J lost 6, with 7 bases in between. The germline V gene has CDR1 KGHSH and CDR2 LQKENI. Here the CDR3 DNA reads TGTGCCAGCTCACCACAGACCCTCAATGAGCAGTTCTTC. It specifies CASSPQTLNEQFF.

CDR3 sequence: CASSLYRDSEAFF. The CDR3 bases are TGTGCCAGCAGCTTATACAGGGACTCCGAAGCTTTCTTT. The V gene is TRBV7-9, the J gene TRBJ1-1, with TRBD1 as a possible D gene (6 bases). Trimming stripped 2 bases from V and 8 bases from J, with 12 bases between. Germline-derived CDR1 and CDR2 are SEHNR and FQNEAQ (reference sequence). This CDR3 spans 13 amino acids.